This TCR beta chain appears in the sequencing data of a study of shared T cell receptors in the human thymus. Assay: immunoSEQ multiplex PCR; the TCRdb copy retains only in-frame clones and omits some. This table has 700,000 or so clones, 70% to 90% appearing once. Germline CDR1 and CDR2: SGHRS and YFSETQ. The CDR3 runs 17 residues. Trimming at V came to 4 bases and at J to 0 bases, leaving 9 bases not matched to a gene. This sample was also put to use in a study of human thymus T cells. That source notes: Finnish infants who were healthy and having corrective surgery for congenital heart defects made up the donors. Resected material from corrective heart surgery provided the thymus tissue analysed. Seemingly biased V and J gene usage marked thymic and blood repertoires. Unrelated individuals reportedly shared highly overlapping thymic TCR repertoires.

Sequenced material: thymocytes. This clonotype was obtained from a girl in the first two years of life with a congenital heart defect. The chain employs TRBV5-1 and TRBJ2-2; 7 bases line up with TRBD1. The CDR3 nucleotides are TGCGCCAGCAGCAGAGTCCCCGGGACAGCGAACACCGGGGAGCTGTTTTTT. It codes for CASSRVPGTANTGELFF.